This TCR beta chain was sequenced during a study of T-cell reconstitution after alpha-beta-depleted transplantation in children. Unique molecular identifiers were used to barcode this TCRbeta library. TCRdb called the PCR reads again in MiXCR, with one record for every CDR3 protein. The sample holds fewer than 1 million distinct CDR3 sequences, 16% seen once. The CDR3 contains 15 residues. From germline, CDR1 is MNHEY and CDR2 SMNVEV (reference sequence). The V segment lost 6 bases and the J segment 8 bases; nucleotides outside the gene matches: 11. This clonotype was observed a few times. Its antigen is as yet unknown. Findings and caveats of the study: The origin of high day-60 TCRbeta diversity in some patients lay in surviving recipient T cells and thymic progenitors.

The chain couples TRBV27 to TRBJ1-4, with 8 bases aligning to TRBD1. This specimen was PBMCs, mostly from graft donor cells, taken 360 days after TCRalphabeta/CD19-depleted stem cell transplant. The sequence was obtained from a male patient aged 10 to 17 who had a stem cell transplant for acute lymphoblastic leukemia, so the T cells may come from the graft donor. CDR3 nucleotides: TGTGCCAGCAGACCGTGGACAGGGAGCGGGGAAAAACTGTTTTTT. Amino acids: CASRPWTGSGEKLFF. Using reference TRBV27 and TRBJ1-4 for the parts outside the CDR3, the full variable domain is EAQVTQNPRYLITVTGKKLTVTCSQNMNHEYMSWYRQDPGLGLRQIYYSMNVEVTDKGDVPEGYKVSRKEKRNFPLILESPSPNQTSLYFCASRPWTGSGEKLFFGSGTQLSVL.